These T cell receptor beta chains were read from a single sample in a study of Graves' ophthalmopathy and Graves' hyperthyroidism. Each CDR3 protein gets one entry after TCRdb re-called the multiplex PCR reads with MiXCR. Of some 1.1 million distinct CDR3 sequences listed, 35% to 45% are singletons. Input material: peripheral blood or thyroid tissue (not recorded which). The receptor source for this set is an adult man with Graves' hyperthyroidism. Each CDR3 is given with its conserved first and last residue. D genes are given only for firm matches. The size entry is marked missing in some rows and otherwise reads once, few, many or a size class.

TRBJ2-7,many,TRBV29-1,TRBD2,CSGALAGTTYEQYF,TGCAGCGGCGCACTAGCGGGAACGACCTACGAGCAGTACTTC
TRBJ1-1,few,TRBV6-5,NA,CASSYPPGDTEAFF,TGTGCCAGCAGTTACCCCCCCGGGGACACTGAAGCTTTCTTT
TRBJ1-1,many,TRBV20-1,NA,CSASVVEAFF,TGCAGTGCTAGTGTTGTTGAAGCTTTCTTT
TRBJ2-7,NA,TRBV16,NA,CASSPQGVEQYF,TGTGCCAGCAGCCCCCAAGGGGTAGAGCAGTACTTC
TRBJ2-2,NA,TRBV2,TRBD1,CASRGTYRGANTGELFF,TGTGCCAGCAGGGGAACGTACAGGGGAGCGAACACCGGGGAGCTGTTTTTT
TRBJ2-5,many,TRBV7-7,TRBD2,CASSANSGQETQYF,TGTGCCAGCAGTGCAAATAGCGGGCAAGAGACCCAGTACTTC
TRBJ2-7,NA,TRBV11-2,NA,CASSLVAGISSYEQYF,TGTGCCAGCAGCTTAGTTGCCGGGATAAGCTCCTACGAGCAGTACTTC
TRBJ2-5,many,TRBV29-1,TRBD1,CSVLDRGDRETQYF,TGCAGCGTCCTAGACAGGGGCGATAGGGAGACCCAGTACTTC
TRBJ2-7,few,TRBV6-5,NA,CASSPRQLSYEQYF,TGTGCCAGCAGTCCCCGACAGCTCTCCTACGAGCAGTACTTC
TRBJ2-7,NA,TRBV6-5,NA,CATLIRGTISYEQYF,TGTGCCACCCTGATTAGGGGAACCATCTCCTACGAGCAGTACTTC
TRBJ2-7,many,TRBV25-1,NA,CASSRQAAPHEQYF,TGTGCCAGCAGTAGACAGGCCGCACCCCACGAGCAGTACTTC
TRBJ1-6,NA,TRBV10-3,TRBD1,CAISPMTGNSPLHF,TGTGCCATCAGTCCCATGACAGGGAATTCACCCCTCCACTTT
TRBJ1-5,NA,TRBV29-1,NA,CSVERGKGLRRAVLRAGHQHF,NA
TRBJ1-1,NA,TRBV29-1,NA,CSVEDRGANEAFF,TGCAGCGTTGAAGATCGGGGGGCGAATGAAGCTTTCTTT
TRBJ2-7,NA,TRBV20-1,TRBD1,CSARTGGAYEQYF,TGCAGTGCTAGGACAGGGGGAGCCTACGAGCAGTACTTC
TRBJ2-5,many,TRBV9,NA,CASSVEHQGGGETQYF,TGTGCCAGCAGCGTAGAGCACCAGGGAGGGGGCGAGACCCAGTACTTC
TRBJ1-2,NA,TRBV9,NA,CASSGSRNYGYTF,TGTGCCAGCAGCGGAAGTAGGAACTATGGCTACACCTTC
TRBJ1-6,many,TRBV12-3/TRBV12-4,TRBD1,CASSSGQGSSPLHF,TGTGCCAGCAGCTCGGGACAGGGGAGTTCACCCCTCCACTTT
TRBJ1-1,few,TRBV10-3,NA,CATGSAGANLDTEAFF,TGTGCCACTGGTTCCGCTGGAGCTAATTTGGACACTGAAGCTTTCTTT
TRBJ2-5,many,TRBV7-2,TRBD2,CASSLRLAGSQETQYF,TGTGCCAGCAGCTTAAGACTAGCGGGATCACAAGAGACCCAGTACTTC
TRBJ1-4,few,TRBV15,NA,CATSRDSGINEKLFF,TGTGCCACCAGCAGAGATTCGGGGATTAACGAAAAACTGTTTTTT
TRBJ1-3,NA,TRBV25-1,TRBD1,CASSEYLGQGAGNTIYF,TGTGCCAGCAGTGAATACTTGGGCCAGGGGGCTGGAAACACCATATATTTT
TRBJ1-3,many,TRBV5-1,NA,CASSLNLASGNTIYF,TGCGCCAGCAGCTTGAACCTCGCGTCCGGAAACACCATATATTTT
TRBJ1-2,many,TRBV7-8,NA,CASSPGPTDGYTF,TGTGCCAGCAGCCCGGGACCGACTGATGGCTACACCTTC